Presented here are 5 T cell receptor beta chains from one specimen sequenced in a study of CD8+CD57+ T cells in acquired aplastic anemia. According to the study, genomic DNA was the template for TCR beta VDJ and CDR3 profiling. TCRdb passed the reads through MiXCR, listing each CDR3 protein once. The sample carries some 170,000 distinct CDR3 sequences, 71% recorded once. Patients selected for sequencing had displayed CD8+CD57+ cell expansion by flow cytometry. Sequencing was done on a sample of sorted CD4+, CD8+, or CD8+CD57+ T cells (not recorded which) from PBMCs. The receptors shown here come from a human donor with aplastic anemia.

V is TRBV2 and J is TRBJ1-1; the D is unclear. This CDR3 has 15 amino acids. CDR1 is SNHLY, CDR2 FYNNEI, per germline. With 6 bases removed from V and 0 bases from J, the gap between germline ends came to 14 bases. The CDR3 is CASRGWSQMNTEAFF. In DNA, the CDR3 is TGTGCCAGCAGGGGGTGGAGCCAAATGAACACTGAAGCTTTCTTT. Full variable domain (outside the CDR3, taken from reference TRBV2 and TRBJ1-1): EPEVTQTPSHQVTQMGQEVILRCVPISNHLYFYWYRQILGQKVEFLVSFYNNEISEKSEIFDDQFSVERPDGSNFTLKIRSTKLEDSAMYFCASRGWSQMNTEAFFGQGTRLTVV.

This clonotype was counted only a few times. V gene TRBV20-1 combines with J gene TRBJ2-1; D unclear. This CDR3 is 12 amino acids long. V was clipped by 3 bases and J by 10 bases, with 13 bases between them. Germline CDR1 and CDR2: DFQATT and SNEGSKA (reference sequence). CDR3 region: CSASRRGKEQFF. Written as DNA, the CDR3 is TGCAGTGCTAGCCGCAGAGGTAAAGAGCAGTTCTTC.

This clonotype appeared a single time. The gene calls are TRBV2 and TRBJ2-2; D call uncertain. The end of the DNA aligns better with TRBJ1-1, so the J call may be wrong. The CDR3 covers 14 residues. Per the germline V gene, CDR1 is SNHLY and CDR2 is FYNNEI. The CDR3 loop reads CASSEDSVIFRAFF. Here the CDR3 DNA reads TGTGCCAGCAGTGAAGACAGCGTGATTTTCCGGGCTTTCTTT.

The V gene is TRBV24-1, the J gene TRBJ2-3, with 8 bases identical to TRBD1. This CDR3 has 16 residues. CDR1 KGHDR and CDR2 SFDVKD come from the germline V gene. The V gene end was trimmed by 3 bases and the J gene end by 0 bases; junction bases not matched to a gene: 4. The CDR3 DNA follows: TGTGCCACCAGTGATCCACAGGGGGAGAGCACAGATACGCAGTATTTT. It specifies CATSDPQGESTDTQYF.

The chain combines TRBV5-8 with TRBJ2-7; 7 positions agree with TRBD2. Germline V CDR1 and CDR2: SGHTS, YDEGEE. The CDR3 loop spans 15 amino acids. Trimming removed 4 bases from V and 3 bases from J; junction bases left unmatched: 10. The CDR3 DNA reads TGTGCCAGCAGCCAAAAGGGGACTACCGACTACGAGCAGTACTTC. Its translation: CASSQKGTTDYEQYF.